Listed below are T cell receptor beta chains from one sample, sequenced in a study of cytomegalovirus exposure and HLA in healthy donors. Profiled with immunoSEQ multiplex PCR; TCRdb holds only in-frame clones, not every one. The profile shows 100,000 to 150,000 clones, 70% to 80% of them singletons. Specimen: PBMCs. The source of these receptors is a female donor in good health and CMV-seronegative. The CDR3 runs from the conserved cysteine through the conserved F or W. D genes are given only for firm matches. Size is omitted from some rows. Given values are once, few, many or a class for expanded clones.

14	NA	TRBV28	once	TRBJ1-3	CASVGLFLTNTIYF	TGTGCCAGTGTGGGACTTTTCCTTACAAACACCATATATTTT
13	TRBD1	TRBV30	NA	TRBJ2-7	CAWRDRRYYEQYF	TGTGCCTGGAGGGACAGGCGATACTACGAGCAGTACTTC
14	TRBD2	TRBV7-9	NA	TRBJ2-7	CASSLAGGLDEQYF	TGTGCCAGCAGCTTAGCGGGAGGGCTCGACGAGCAGTACTTC
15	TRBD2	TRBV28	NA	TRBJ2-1	CASSKTSRTYNEQFF	TGTGCCAGCAGTAAGACTAGCAGAACCTACAATGAGCAGTTCTTC
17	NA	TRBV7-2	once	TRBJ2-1	CASSLYYYPSSYNEQFF	TGTGCCAGCAGCTTGTACTACTACCCCAGCTCCTACAATGAGCAGTTCTTC
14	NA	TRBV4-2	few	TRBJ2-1	CASSIGQSYNEQFF	TGTGCCAGCAGCATCGGACAGTCCTACAATGAGCAGTTCTTC
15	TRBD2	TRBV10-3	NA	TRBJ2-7	CAISETSGTTLEQYF	TGTGCCATCAGTGAGACATCCGGGACTACCTTGGAGCAGTACTTC
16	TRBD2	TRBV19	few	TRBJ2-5	CASSMSTGLAGETQYF	TGTGCCAGTAGTATGAGCACGGGACTAGCGGGAGAGACCCAGTACTTC
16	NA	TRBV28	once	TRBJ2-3	CASDSVGAALPDTQYF	TGTGCCAGCGATTCAGTTGGGGCTGCACTACCAGATACGCAGTATTTT
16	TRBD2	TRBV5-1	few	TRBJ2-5	CASSLEGGREGETQYF	TGCGCCAGCAGCTTGGAAGGCGGGAGGGAGGGAGAGACCCAGTACTTC
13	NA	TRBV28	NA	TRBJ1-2	CASSSPSGGGYTF	TGTGCCAGCAGTTCCCCCTCGGGGGGTGGCTACACCTTC
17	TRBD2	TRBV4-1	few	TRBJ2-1	CASSQVVLAGGYNEQFF	TGCGCCAGCAGCCAAGTGGTTCTAGCGGGAGGATACAATGAGCAGTTCTTC
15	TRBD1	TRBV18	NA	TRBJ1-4	CASSPGTGPNEKLFF	TGTGCCAGCTCACCAGGGACAGGGCCGAATGAAAAACTGTTTTTT
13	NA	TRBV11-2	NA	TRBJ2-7	CASSSPISYEQYF	TGTGCCAGCAGCTCTCCGATTAGTTACGAGCAGTACTTC
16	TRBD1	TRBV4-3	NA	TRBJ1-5	CASSQDNGQAGQPQHF	TGCGCCAGCAGCCAAGATAACGGACAGGCCGGTCAGCCCCAGCATTTT
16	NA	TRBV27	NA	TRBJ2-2	CASSFRETGNTGELFF	TGTGCCAGCAGTTTCCGGGAAACGGGGAACACCGGGGAGCTGTTTTTT
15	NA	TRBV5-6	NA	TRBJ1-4	CASSRSLGEGEKLFF	TGTGCCAGCAGCCGCTCCCTGGGCGAGGGTGAAAAACTGTTTTTT